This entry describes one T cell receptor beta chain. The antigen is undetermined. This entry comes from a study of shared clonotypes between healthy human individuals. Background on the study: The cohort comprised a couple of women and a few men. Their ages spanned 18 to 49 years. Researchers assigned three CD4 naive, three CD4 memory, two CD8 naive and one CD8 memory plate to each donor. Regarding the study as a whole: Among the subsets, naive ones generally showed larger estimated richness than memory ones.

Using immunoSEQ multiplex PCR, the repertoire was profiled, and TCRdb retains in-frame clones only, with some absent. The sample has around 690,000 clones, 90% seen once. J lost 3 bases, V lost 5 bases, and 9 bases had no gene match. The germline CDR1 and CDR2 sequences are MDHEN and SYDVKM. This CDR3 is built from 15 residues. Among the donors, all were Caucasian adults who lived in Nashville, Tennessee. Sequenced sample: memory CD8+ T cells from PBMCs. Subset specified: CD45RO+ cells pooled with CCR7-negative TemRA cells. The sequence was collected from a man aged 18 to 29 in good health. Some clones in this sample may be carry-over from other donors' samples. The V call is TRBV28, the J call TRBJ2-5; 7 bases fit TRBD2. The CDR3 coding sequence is TGTGCCAGCAGTCAAGTGGGAGGGCGGGAAGAGACCCAGTACTTC. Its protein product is CASSQVGGREETQYF.